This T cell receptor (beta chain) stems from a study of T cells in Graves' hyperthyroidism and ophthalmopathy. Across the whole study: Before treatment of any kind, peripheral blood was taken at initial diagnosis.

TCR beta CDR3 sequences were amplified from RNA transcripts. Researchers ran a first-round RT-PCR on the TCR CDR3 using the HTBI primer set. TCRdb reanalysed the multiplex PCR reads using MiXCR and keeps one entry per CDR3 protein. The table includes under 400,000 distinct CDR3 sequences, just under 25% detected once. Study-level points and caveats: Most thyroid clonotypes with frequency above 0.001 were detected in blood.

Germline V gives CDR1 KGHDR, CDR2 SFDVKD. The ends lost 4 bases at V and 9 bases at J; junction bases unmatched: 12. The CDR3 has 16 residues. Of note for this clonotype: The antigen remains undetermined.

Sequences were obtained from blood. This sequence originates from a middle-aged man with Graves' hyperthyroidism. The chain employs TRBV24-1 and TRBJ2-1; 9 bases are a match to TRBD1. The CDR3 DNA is TGTGCCACCAGTGAATCGGGACAGGGTAAATCTGGTGAGCAGTTCTTC. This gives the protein CATSESGQGKSGEQFF.